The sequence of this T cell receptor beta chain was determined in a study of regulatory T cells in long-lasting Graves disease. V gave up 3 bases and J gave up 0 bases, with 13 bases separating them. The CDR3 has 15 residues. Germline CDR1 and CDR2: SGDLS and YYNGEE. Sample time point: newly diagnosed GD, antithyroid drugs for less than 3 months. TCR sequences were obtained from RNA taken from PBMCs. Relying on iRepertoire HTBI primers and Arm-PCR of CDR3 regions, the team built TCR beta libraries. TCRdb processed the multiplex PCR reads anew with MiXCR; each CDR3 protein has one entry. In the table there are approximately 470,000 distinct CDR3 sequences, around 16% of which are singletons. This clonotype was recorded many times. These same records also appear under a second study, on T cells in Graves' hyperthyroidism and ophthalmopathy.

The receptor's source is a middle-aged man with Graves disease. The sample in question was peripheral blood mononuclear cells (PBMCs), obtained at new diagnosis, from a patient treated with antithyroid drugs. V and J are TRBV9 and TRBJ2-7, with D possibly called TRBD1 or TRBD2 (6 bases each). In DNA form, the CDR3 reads TGTGCCAGCAGCGCGGGGGCGGAGAGCTCCTACGAGCAGTACTTC. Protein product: CASSAGAESSYEQYF.